This T cell receptor beta chain was obtained from a study of blood T cell repertoires in COVID-19. For the study at large: Nucleic acid was either cDNA or gDNA, and it came from T cells, B-cell-depleted T cells, or PBMCs.

Trimming cost V 2 bases and J 6 bases; bases outside gene matches: 8. Germline assignment: CDR1 SGHRS and CDR2 YFSETQ. This CDR3 comprises 16 residues. In the authors' workflow: Estimated nucleated cell counts came from reference gene primer amplification. Sequenced by immunoSEQ multiplex PCR; TCRdb stores in-frame clones only, minus some. The V and J calls and the clone size are those of that table, but D and trimming were determined from the DNA. The sample shows about 210,000 clones, more than 85% of them seen only once. The source is a man aged 40-50 years with acute or convalescent COVID-19. Material: peripheral blood. V and J are TRBV5-1 and TRBJ1-6, with 7 bases aligning to TRBD1. Here the CDR3 DNA reads TGCGCCAGCAGCTTCCGACCTACAGGGGTTAATTCACCCCTCCACTTT. This translates into CASSFRPTGVNSPLHF.